These 11 T cell receptor beta chains were sequenced from one sample in a study of shared clonotypes between healthy human individuals. Method: immunoSEQ multiplex PCR; TCRdb's copy keeps in-frame clones and lacks some. The sample contains approximately 2.3 million clones, 90% to 95% of which appear only once. Specimen: naive CD4+ T cells from PBMCs. The subset was: CD45RA+ positively selected. Receptors were obtained from a man between 18 and 35 years old in good health. Some clones in this sample may be carry-over from other donors' samples.

The chain couples TRBV5-1 to TRBJ2-1, with D unresolved. The CDR3 extends over 15 amino acids. Trimming left V 0 bases short and J 1 base short, with 8 bases between. Germline V CDR1 and CDR2: SGHRS, YFSETQ. CDR3 sequence (DNA): TGCGCCAGCAGCTTGGAGGACGGTTCCTACAATGAGCAGTTCTTC. Amino acids: CASSLEDGSYNEQFF.

Comment on this clone: Within the sample, other DNA sequences also encode this same CDR3. This chain links TRBV5-1 with TRBJ2-5; D possibly matches TRBD1 or TRBD2 (5 bases each). Germline-derived CDR1 and CDR2 are SGHRS and YFSETQ. The CDR3 extends over 14 amino acids. Trimming stripped 2 bases from V and 1 base from J, with 9 bases between. The CDR3 DNA is TGCGCCAGCAGCTTAAGAGGGGTCCAAGAGACCCAGTACTTC. This gives the protein CASSLRGVQETQYF.

On this clone: In the same sample, other DNA sequences code for this CDR3. V is TRBV7-3 and J is TRBJ2-1, with TRBD2 matching over 10 bases. Trimming took 2 bases from V and 7 from J; bases not matched to a gene: 8. CDR3 length equals 16 residues. Germline CDR1 reads SGHTA; CDR2 reads FQGTGA. CDR3 region: CASSLGLAGGGNEQFF. The DNA for the CDR3 is TGTGCCAGCAGCTTAGGTTTAGCGGGAGGTGGGAATGAGCAGTTCTTC.

The chain recombines TRBV7-3 with TRBJ2-5; 13 nucleotides align to TRBD2. Trimming cost V 5 bases and J 5 bases; bases outside gene matches: 8. The germline gives CDR1 SGHTA, CDR2 FQGTGA. The CDR3 is 16 residues long. This CDR3 is CASSKTSGRALETQYF. CDR3 in DNA: TGTGCCAGCAGCAAAACTAGCGGGAGGGCCTTGGAGACCCAGTACTTC.

J is TRBJ1-1 and V is TRBV21-1; the table's D call TRBD1 went unverified against the DNA. TRBV21-1 is a pseudogene segment. The length of the CDR3 is 13 residues. CDR3 in amino acids: CASCRQMNTEAFF. The CDR3 coding sequence is TGTGCCAGCTGCCGACAGATGAACACTGAAGCTTTCTTT.

CDR3 bases: TGTGCCAGCAGCTGGGGGTTAAGGGCAGATAACACCGGGGAGCTGTTTTTT. It encodes CASSWGLRADNTGELFF. V and J are TRBV5-6 and TRBJ2-2; D tentatively fits TRBD1 or TRBD2 (5 bases each). V was trimmed by 3 bases and J by 2 bases, leaving 17 bases between them. Per the germline V gene, CDR1 is SGHDT and CDR2 is YYEEEE. This CDR3 is 17 amino acids long.

This clone has only one observation. This chain joins TRBV10-3 and TRBJ2-3; 8 positions match TRBD2. V lost 6 bases to trimming and J lost 5 bases; unmatched junction nucleotides: 10. The CDR3 sequence is 15 residues long. Germline lookup yields CDR1 ENHRY and CDR2 SYGVKD. As DNA, the CDR3 is TGTGCCATCAGAGCCCGGGAACGGGGGGGAGATACGCAGTATTTT. It is translated as CAIRARERGGDTQYF.

The chain recombines TRBV7-2 with TRBJ2-7, with D perhaps matching TRBD2 (5 bases). Germline CDR1 and CDR2: SGHTA and FQGNSA. This CDR3 spans 16 amino acids. V was cut by 5 bases and J by 7 bases, with 24 bases left in between. The CDR3 DNA follows: TGTGCCAGCAGCCAGCAGCAGCGGAAGACGGGGTCAGAGCAGTACTTC. Translating gives CASSQQQRKTGSEQYF.

The CDR3 region has the DNA TGTGCCAGCAGTAAAAGAACAGGGGGAGGCAATCAGCCCCAGCATTTT. Protein sequence: CASSKRTGGGNQPQHF. This rearrangement joins TRBV2 to TRBJ1-5; 8 bases agree with TRBD1. V shed 5 bases, J shed 2 bases, and the junction held 8 bases outside the gene matches. The CDR3 extends over 16 amino acids. The V gene's germline CDR1 is SNHLY and CDR2 FYNNEI.

V usage is TRBV2 and J usage is TRBJ2-7; D is possibly TRBD1 (5 bases). V was pared by 5 bases and J by 0 bases, with 11 bases between. Germline lookup yields CDR1 SNHLY and CDR2 FYNNEI. The CDR3 extends over 14 amino acids. The CDR3 nucleotides read TGTGCCAGCAGTCCGACAGAGAGCTCCTACGAGCAGTACTTC. This sequence encodes CASSPTESSYEQYF.

The DNA for the CDR3 is TGTGCCAGCAGTACTAATCTGGGGGAGACCCAGTACTTC. This encodes CASSTNLGETQYF. The rearrangement uses TRBV2 and TRBJ2-5; D is undetermined. CDR3 length: 13 residues. Between the trimmed V and J ends, which lost 5 bases and 5 bases, there was a span of 12 bases. Germline V gene data show CDR1 as SNHLY and CDR2 as FYNNEI.